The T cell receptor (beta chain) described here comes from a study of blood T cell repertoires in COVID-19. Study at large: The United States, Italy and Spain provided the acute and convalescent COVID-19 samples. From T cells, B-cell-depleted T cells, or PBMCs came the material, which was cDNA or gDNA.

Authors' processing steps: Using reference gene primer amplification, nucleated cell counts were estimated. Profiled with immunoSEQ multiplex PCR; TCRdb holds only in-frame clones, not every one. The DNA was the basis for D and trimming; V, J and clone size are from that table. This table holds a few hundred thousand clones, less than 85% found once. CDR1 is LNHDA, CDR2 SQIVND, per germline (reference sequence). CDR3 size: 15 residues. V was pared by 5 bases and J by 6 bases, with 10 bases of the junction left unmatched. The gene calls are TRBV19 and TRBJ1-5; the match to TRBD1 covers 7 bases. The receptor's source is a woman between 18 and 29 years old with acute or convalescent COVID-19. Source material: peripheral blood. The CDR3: CASSFRDSSFQPQHF. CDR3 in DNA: TGTGCCAGTAGTTTCCGGGACAGTTCGTTTCAGCCCCAGCATTTT.